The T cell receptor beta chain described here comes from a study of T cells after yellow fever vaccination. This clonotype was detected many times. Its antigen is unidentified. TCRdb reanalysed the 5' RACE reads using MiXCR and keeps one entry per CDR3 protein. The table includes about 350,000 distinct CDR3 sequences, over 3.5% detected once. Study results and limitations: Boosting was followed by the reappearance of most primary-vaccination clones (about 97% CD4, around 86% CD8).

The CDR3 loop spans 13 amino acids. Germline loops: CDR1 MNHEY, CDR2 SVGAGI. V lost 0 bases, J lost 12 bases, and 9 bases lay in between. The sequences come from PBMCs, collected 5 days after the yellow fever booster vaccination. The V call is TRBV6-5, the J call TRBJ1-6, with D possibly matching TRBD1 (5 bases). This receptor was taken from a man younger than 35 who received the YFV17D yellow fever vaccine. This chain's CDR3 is CASSYSIGGPLHF. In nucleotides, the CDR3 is TGTGCCAGCAGTTACTCGATTGGGGGACCCCTCCACTTT.